This T cell receptor beta chain was profiled in a study of CD8 T cell repertoires and HIV-1 epitope variants. On the study more broadly: T cells were stimulated with Twenty-five Gag and Nef peptides separately. Enriched T cells were co-cultured with equal numbers of autologous T cell-negative antigen-presenting cells. Controls included no peptide, Ebola AY9 epitope, and a CMV, EBV, flu pool.

Some clones are missing from TCRdb's copy, which holds only in-frame ones; the method was immunoSEQ multiplex PCR. The data contain fewer than 6,500 clones, roughly 60% of them singletons. Points on this clone: Its cognate antigen is unknown.

The CDR3 is 18 amino acids. Germline assignment: CDR1 MDHEN and CDR2 SYDVKM. Germline trimming cut 1 base from V and 0 bases from J; bases unmatched to any gene: 10. The sample taken for sequencing was cultured CD8+ T cells derived from PBMCs. This clonotype originated in a male donor with HIV. The chain carries TRBV28 and TRBJ2-7, with 9 bases fitting TRBD1. CDR3 protein: CASSLFMGDRAPSYEQYF. The DNA of the CDR3 is TGTGCCAGCAGTTTATTTATGGGGGACAGGGCTCCCTCCTACGAGCAGTACTTC.